One T cell receptor (beta chain) is described in this entry. The source of the sample is a study of blood T cell repertoires in COVID-19. On the study more broadly: Sites in the United States, Italy and Spain provided acute and convalescent COVID-19 samples. T cells, B-cell-depleted T cells, or PBMCs provided the cDNA or gDNA that served as material.

In the study's own analysis: Reference gene primer amplification in the assay estimated nucleated cell counts. The data were produced by immunoSEQ multiplex PCR, yet TCRdb's version contains in-frame clones alone and is incomplete. V and J calls and clone size are given by that table; D and trimming were obtained from the DNA. The sample lists 250,000 to 350,000 clones, around 87% occurring once. CDR3 length: 15 amino acids. Germline V gene lookup returns CDR1 MGHDK and CDR2 SYGVNS. Trimming shortened V by 0 bases and J by 4 bases, and 12 bases separated the two germline ends. Material: peripheral blood. This receptor was obtained from a woman between 50 and 59 years old who had recovered from COVID-19. The chain carries TRBV25-1 and TRBJ1-1, with D maybe TRBD1 (6 bases). The CDR3 nucleotides read TGTGCCAGCAGTGAATATAAAGGGGGGGGCACTGAAGCTTTCTTT. Translation: CASSEYKGGGTEAFF.